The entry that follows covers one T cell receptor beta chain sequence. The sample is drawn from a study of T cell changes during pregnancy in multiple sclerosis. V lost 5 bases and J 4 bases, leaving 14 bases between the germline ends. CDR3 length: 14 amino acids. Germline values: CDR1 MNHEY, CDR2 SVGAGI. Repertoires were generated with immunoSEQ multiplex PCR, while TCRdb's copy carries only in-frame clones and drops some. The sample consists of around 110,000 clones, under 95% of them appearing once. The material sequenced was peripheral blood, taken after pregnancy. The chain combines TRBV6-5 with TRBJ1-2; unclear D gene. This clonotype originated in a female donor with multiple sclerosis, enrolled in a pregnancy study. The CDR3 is CASSPTSARYGYTF. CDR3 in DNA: TGTGCCAGCAGTCCAACATCCGCTCGCTATGGCTACACCTTC.